This passage covers 23 T cell receptor beta chains from one sample sequenced in a study of cytomegalovirus exposure and HLA in healthy donors. Sequencing used immunoSEQ multiplex PCR; TCRdb keeps in-frame clones, though not all of them. The sample yields more than 85,000 clones, roughly 95% seen once. The sample taken for sequencing was PBMCs. These receptor sequences come from a woman aged 18 to 35 in good health and CMV-seronegative.

J is TRBJ2-7 and V is TRBV4-1; possibly TRBD2 for D (5 bases). This CDR3 is 13 amino acids long. CDR1 is MGHRA, CDR2 YSYEKL, per germline. V was clipped by 2 bases and J by 2 bases, with 7 bases between them. CDR3 loop: CASSQTGTYEQYF. Here the CDR3 DNA reads TGCGCCAGCAGCCAAACGGGGACCTACGAGCAGTACTTC.

This chain links TRBV5-1 with TRBJ1-1; tentative D call: TRBD1 (5 bases). The CDR3 sequence is 12 residues long. Germline V gene lookup returns CDR1 SGHRS and CDR2 YFSETQ. Trimming removed 2 bases from V and 3 bases from J, with 5 bases in between. The CDR3 DNA follows: TGCGCCAGCAGCTTAGGGGACACTGAAGCTTTCTTT. It yields the protein CASSLGDTEAFF. The full variable domain, its missing parts supplied by reference TRBV5-1 and TRBJ1-1, is KAGVTQTPRYLIKTRGQQVTLSCSPISGHRSVSWYQQTPGQGLQFLFEYFSETQRNKGNFPGRFSGRQFSNSRSEMNVSTLELGDSALYLCASSLGDTEAFFGQGTRLTVV.

The V call is TRBV6-5, the J call TRBJ1-1; weak D call: TRBD1 (5 bases). Trimming left V 0 bases short and J 9 bases short, with 11 bases between. The germline V gene has CDR1 MNHEY and CDR2 SVGAGI. The CDR3 has 13 residues. The CDR3 reads CASSYSTWGQAFF. CDR3 sequence (DNA): TGTGCCAGCAGTTACTCGACCTGGGGCCAAGCTTTCTTT.

This clone was counted a single time. The V gene is TRBV6-1, the J gene TRBJ2-3; 12 nucleotides match TRBD2. V shed 4 bases and J 4 bases; nucleotides not matched to a gene: 3. CDR1 and CDR2 (germline): MNHNS, SASEGT. The CDR3 is 15 amino acids. The CDR3 loop is CASSATSGGPDTQYF. CDR3 DNA: TGTGCCAGCAGTGCGACTAGCGGGGGCCCAGATACGCAGTATTTT.

The chain uses TRBV4-1 and TRBJ2-1; 14 nucleotides match TRBD2. Germline values: CDR1 MGHRA, CDR2 YSYEKL. The CDR3 covers 17 residues. The V segment lost 0 bases and the J segment 6 bases; nucleotides outside the gene matches: 4. The CDR3 DNA reads TGCGCCAGCAGCCAAGACCCAGGGACTAGCGGGAGCAATGAGCAGTTCTTC. Its protein is CASSQDPGTSGSNEQFF.

V and J are TRBV27 and TRBJ2-3, with 9 bases matching TRBD2. The CDR3 runs 14 residues. CDR1 is MNHEY, CDR2 SMNVEV, per germline (reference sequence). J was trimmed by 3 bases and V by 3 bases; bases with no gene match: 1. CDR3 in amino acids: CASSLLAGTDTQYF. Here the CDR3 DNA reads TGTGCCAGCAGTTTGCTAGCGGGGACAGATACGCAGTATTTT.

The gene calls are TRBV6-1 and TRBJ2-7; TRBD2 might be the D (5 bases). The V end lost 7 bases, the J end lost 1 base, and 17 bases lay between the germline ends. In germline, CDR1 is MNHNS, CDR2 SASEGT. The CDR3 contains 15 residues. CDR3 nucleotides: TGTGCCAGCATCCCCACTAGTGTTGCATCCTACGAGCAGTACTTC. Its translation is CASIPTSVASYEQYF.

The rearrangement uses TRBV7-9 and TRBJ2-5, with 9 bases that match TRBD1. In germline, CDR1 is SEHNR, CDR2 FQNEAQ (reference sequence). Trimming at V came to 1 base and at J to 5 bases, leaving 5 bases not matched to a gene. The CDR3 has 15 amino acids. The CDR3 bases are TGTGCCAGCAGCTTAGGACAGGGGGTCATGGAGACCCAGTACTTC. Translating gives CASSLGQGVMETQYF.

The chain carries TRBV29-1 and TRBJ1-1; perhaps TRBD1 as D (6 bases). This CDR3 has 12 residues. The V gene's germline CDR1 is SQVTM and CDR2 ANQGSEA. Trimming removed 6 bases from V and 4 bases from J, with 12 bases in between. This CDR3 reads CSVDTQGTEAFF. In nucleotides, the CDR3 is TGCAGCGTGGATACACAGGGCACTGAAGCTTTCTTT. Using reference TRBV29-1 and TRBJ1-1 for the parts outside the CDR3, the full variable domain is SAVISQKPSRDICQRGTSLTIQCQVDSQVTMMFWYRQQPGQSLTLIATANQGSEATYESGFVIDKFPISRPNLTFSTLTVSNMSPEDSSIYLCSVDTQGTEAFFGQGTRLTVV.

V is TRBV7-8 and J is TRBJ2-1; 11 nucleotides match TRBD2. CDR1 and CDR2 (germline): SGHVS, FQNEAQ. The CDR3 length is 15 residues. V shed 5 bases and J 3 bases; nucleotides not matched to a gene: 3. The CDR3 here is CASSTTSGSYNEQFF. The CDR3 bases are TGTGCCAGCAGCACTACTAGCGGGAGCTACAATGAGCAGTTCTTC.

The genes are TRBV6-6 and TRBJ1-1; D might be TRBD1 (5 bases). The CDR3 has 14 amino acids. Trimming left V 5 bases short and J 8 bases short, with 18 bases between. Germline CDR1 reads MNHNY; CDR2 reads SVGAGI (reference sequence). The DNA for the CDR3 is TGTGCCAGCAGTCGTTACTCAGGGTTGGTCGAAGCTTTCTTT. Its protein is CASSRYSGLVEAFF.

This rearrangement joins TRBV12-5 to TRBJ2-2; 9 bases line up with TRBD1. CDR3 size: 17 residues. CDR1 LGHNT and CDR2 FRNRAP come from the germline V gene. Trimming at V came to 2 bases and at J to 4 bases, leaving 8 bases not matched to a gene. CDR3 nucleotide sequence: TGTGCTAGTGGTTTGACTCCCGGGACAGGGTCCACCGGGGAGCTGTTTTTT. Translated: CASGLTPGTGSTGELFF.

The chain links TRBV4-1 to TRBJ2-7, with D tentatively TRBD1 (5 bases). V lost 0 bases to trimming and J lost 3 bases, with 12 bases between them. Germline CDR1 and CDR2: MGHRA and YSYEKL. The CDR3 is 15 amino acids. This CDR3 reads CASSQEAQGIYEQYF. As DNA, the CDR3 is TGCGCCAGCAGCCAAGAGGCGCAGGGAATCTACGAGCAGTACTTC.

The rearrangement uses TRBV6-1 and TRBJ1-2; 11 nucleotides line up with TRBD1. CDR1 is MNHNS and CDR2 is SASEGT in the germline V gene. The V and J ends lost 5 bases and 6 bases, in that order; junction bases with no gene match: 8. The CDR3 is 15 amino acids. The CDR3 DNA reads as TGTGCCAGCAGTCCCGGACAGGGGGCGTTGGATGGCTACACCTTC. This translates into CASSPGQGALDGYTF.

The rearrangement uses TRBV27 and TRBJ2-1; a weak D match, TRBD2 (5 bases). CDR3 length: 14 amino acids. Trimming removed 5 bases from V and 0 bases from J, with 8 bases in between. Germline assignment: CDR1 MNHEY and CDR2 SMNVEV (reference sequence). The CDR3 here is CASSIRGSYNEQFF. CDR3 DNA sequence: TGTGCCAGCAGTATACGGGGCTCCTACAATGAGCAGTTCTTC.

V usage is TRBV5-6 and J usage is TRBJ2-7, with TRBD2 identical over 8 bases. Germline V gene sequence: CDR1 SGHDT, CDR2 YYEEEE. CDR3 size: 14 residues. V shed 4 bases, J shed 3 bases, and the junction held 6 bases outside the gene matches. The CDR3, as DNA: TGTGCCAGCAGCCCGGGAGGGGACCGCTACGAGCAGTACTTC. Residues: CASSPGGDRYEQYF.

The sample holds a few counts of this clone. The chain has TRBV19 and TRBJ2-7, with D maybe TRBD1 (6 bases). This CDR3 spans 12 amino acids. V was shortened by 6 bases and J by 4 bases, with 10 bases between the two germline ends. Germline V lookup: CDR1 LNHDA, CDR2 SQIVND (reference sequence). CDR3 sequence reads: CASREQGYEQYF. The CDR3 nucleotides are TGTGCCAGTAGGGAACAGGGTTACGAGCAGTACTTC.

This chain links TRBV13 with TRBJ2-5; 8 nucleotides match TRBD1. The germline CDR1 and CDR2 sequences are PRHDT and FYEKMQ (reference sequence). The CDR3 loop spans 15 amino acids. V shed 4 bases and J 2 bases; nucleotides not matched to a gene: 6. The CDR3 loop reads CASSSRGTGQETQYF. In DNA, the CDR3 is TGTGCCAGCAGCTCCCGCGGGACAGGACAAGAGACCCAGTACTTC.

The chain employs TRBV6-1 and TRBJ2-1, with 7 positions matching TRBD2. This CDR3 is 18 amino acids long. With V trimmed by 3 bases and J by 3 bases, 14 bases remained unmatched. Germline assignment: CDR1 MNHNS and CDR2 SASEGT. Here the CDR3 DNA reads TGTGCCAGCAGTGACGAGAAAGGCGGGAGAGCAAGCTACAATGAGCAGTTCTTC. Translated, it gives CASSDEKGGRASYNEQFF.

This chain uses TRBV7-2 with TRBJ2-7, with 8 bases matching TRBD2. V shed 3 bases and J 4 bases; nucleotides not matched to a gene: 5. The germline V gene has CDR1 SGHTA and CDR2 FQGNSA. The CDR3 extends over 14 amino acids. This CDR3 is CASSLREVGYEQYF. CDR3 nucleotides: TGTGCCAGCAGCTTGCGGGAGGTAGGGTACGAGCAGTACTTC. The complete variable domain, with remaining parts taken from reference TRBV7-2 and TRBJ2-7, reads GAGVSQSPSNKVTEKGKDVELRCDPISGHTALYWYRQSLGQGLEFLIYFQGNSAPDKSGLPSDRFSAERTGGSVSTLTIQRTQQEDSAVYLCASSLREVGYEQYFGPGTRLTVT.

The chain is built from TRBV28 and TRBJ2-1, with a weak D call TRBD2 (6 bases). The CDR3 spans 13 residues. V dropped 8 bases and J dropped 4 bases, with 12 bases sitting between them. The germline V gene has CDR1 MDHEN and CDR2 SYDVKM. CDR3 residues: CASWVAAYNEQFF. The CDR3 DNA reads TGTGCCAGCTGGGTAGCGGCTTACAATGAGCAGTTCTTC.

This chain connects TRBV10-3 to TRBJ1-2; TRBD1 agrees at 12 bases. The length of the CDR3 is 16 residues. V shed 6 bases and J 4 bases; nucleotides not matched to a gene: 9. Germline V lookup: CDR1 ENHRY, CDR2 SYGVKD. The CDR3 DNA reads as TGTGCCATCAGCACATTCGGGACAGGGGGCATCTATGGCTACACCTTC. Protein: CAISTFGTGGIYGYTF.

The table lists this clone with a count of one. Other DNA sequences in this sample translate to the same CDR3. The chain couples TRBV5-1 to TRBJ1-2; 10 bases line up with TRBD1. After removal of 4 bases from V and 3 bases from J, the junction contained 6 bases not matched to a gene. Germline loops: CDR1 SGHRS, CDR2 YFSETQ. This CDR3 has 15 amino acids. CDR3 loop: CASSPDRGRDYGYTF. CDR3 in DNA: TGCGCCAGCAGCCCTGACAGGGGGCGCGACTATGGCTACACCTTC.